Listed below are T cell receptor beta chains from one sample, sequenced in a study of blood T cells in healthy people across ages. MiXCR was run by TCRdb on the 5' RACE reads, yielding one entry per CDR3 protein. Of approximately 800,000 distinct CDR3 sequences listed, about 47% are singletons. Source material: blood. Every receptor here comes from a man at least 80 years old in good health. Each CDR3 is given with its conserved first and last residue. A D gene is named only where the DNA matches it firmly. Expanded clones are given a class, and other clones once, few, many or no size at all.

- | TRBJ2-3 | - | TRBV11-2 | CASSLVLTDTQYF | TGTGCCAGCAGCTTAGTCCTAACAGATACGCAGTATTTT
- | TRBJ2-1 | many | TRBV18 | CASSPTAGNNEQFF | TGTGCCAGCTCACCAACTGCGGGCAACAATGAGCAGTTCTTC
- | TRBJ1-1 | - | TRBV12-3/TRBV12-4 | CASSFRGGDTEAFF | TGTGCCAGCAGTTTCAGGGGCGGGGACACTGAAGCTTTCTTT
- | TRBJ2-5 | - | TRBV5-1 | CASSLETNQETQYF | TGCGCCAGCAGCTTGGAGACAAACCAAGAGACCCAGTACTTC
- | TRBJ2-3 | - | TRBV11-3 | CASSLGSATDTQYF | TGTGCCAGCAGCTTAGGAAGCGCAACAGATACGCAGTATTTT
- | TRBJ2-5 | - | TRBV29-1 | CSVRLGGETQYF | TGCAGCGTCCGACTAGGCGGGGAGACCCAGTACTTC
TRBD2 | TRBJ2-5 | few | TRBV29-1 | CSVGVGGRGLETQYF | TGCAGCGTTGGGGTCGGCGGGAGGGGATTGGAGACCCAGTACTTC
- | TRBJ2-5 | - | TRBV5-1 | CASSWSSGYGETQYF | TGCGCCAGCAGCTGGAGCTCAGGGTATGGAGAGACCCAGTACTTC
- | TRBJ2-2 | - | TRBV6-6 | CASSYSRRDEGELFF | TGTGCCAGCAGTTACTCGAGGCGAGACGAGGGGGAGCTGTTTTTT
TRBD1 | TRBJ2-3 | - | TRBV5-1 | CASSPDRVDTQYF | TGCGCCAGCAGCCCCGACAGGGTAGATACGCAGTATTTT
- | TRBJ2-1 | few | TRBV3-1 | CASSQQQLINEQFF | TGTGCCAGCAGCCAACAACAGCTAATAAATGAGCAGTTCTTC
- | TRBJ2-1 | few | TRBV3-1 | CASSQPGNEQFF | TGTGCCAGCAGCCAGCCAGGTAATGAGCAGTTCTTC
- | TRBJ2-1 | many | TRBV29-1 | CSVGPMGDEQFF | TGCAGCGTTGGGCCCATGGGGGATGAGCAGTTCTTC
- | TRBJ2-1 | few | TRBV20-1 | CSAPESTTSDNEQFF | TGCAGTGCTCCAGAGTCCACGACCTCTGACAATGAGCAGTTCTTC
- | TRBJ2-1 | many | TRBV12-3/TRBV12-4 | CASSLFGDSEQFF | TGTGCCAGCAGTTTATTTGGGGACTCTGAGCAGTTCTTC
- | TRBJ1-1 | - | TRBV24-1 | CATTGGNTEAFF | TGTGCCACCACGGGGGGGAACACTGAAGCTTTCTTT
TRBD1 | TRBJ2-1 | - | TRBV5-1 | CASSEQGAYNEQFF | TGCGCCAGCAGTGAACAGGGGGCTTACAATGAGCAGTTCTTC
- | TRBJ2-7 | - | TRBV5-1 | CASSRRLDLHEQYF | TGCGCCAGCAGCCGGAGACTAGACCTCCACGAGCAGTACTTC
- | TRBJ2-6 | - | TRBV14 | CASSRQRVTSGANVLTF | TGTGCCAGCAGCCGCCAGCGGGTGACCTCTGGGGCCAACGTCCTGACTTTC
- | TRBJ2-1 | many | TRBV20-1 | CSARGGRRSYNEQFF | TGCAGTGCTAGGGGTGGGAGGAGGTCCTACAATGAGCAGTTCTTC
TRBD1 | TRBJ2-3 | - | TRBV6-2/TRBV6-3 | CASTHRGNSDTQYF | TGTGCCAGCACCCACAGGGGGAACTCAGATACGCAGTATTTT
- | TRBJ2-7 | - | TRBV25-1 | CASSEYTGEDEQYF | TGTGCCAGCAGTGAATATACAGGGGAGGACGAGCAGTACTTC
- | TRBJ1-1 | - | TRBV5-1 | CASSSDIRNTEAFF | TGCGCCAGCAGCTCTGACATACGGAACACTGAAGCTTTCTTT
- | TRBJ2-7 | many | TRBV12-3/TRBV12-4 | CASSFRDYEQYF | TGTGCCAGCAGTTTCCGGGACTACGAGCAGTACTTC
TRBD2 | TRBJ2-1 | few | TRBV7-6 | CASSLEAGLALYNEQFF | TGTGCCAGCAGCTTAGAGGCGGGACTAGCATTGTACAATGAGCAGTTCTTC
- | TRBJ2-7 | - | TRBV29-1 | CSGLTGTYEQYF | TGCAGCGGCTTAACAGGGACCTACGAGCAGTACTTC
- | TRBJ2-5 | many | TRBV6-2/TRBV6-3 | CASSYVLQGNQETQYF | TGTGCCAGCAGTTACGTTTTGCAGGGGAACCAAGAGACCCAGTACTTC
- | TRBJ1-1 | - | TRBV5-1 | CASSLARQGTEAFF | TGCGCCAGCAGCTTGGCTCGTCAGGGGACTGAAGCTTTCTTT
TRBD2 | TRBJ2-1 | - | TRBV20-1 | CSAKTSGSDKQFF | TGCAGTGCAAAGACTAGCGGGAGCGATAAGCAGTTCTTC
TRBD2 | TRBJ2-1 | few | TRBV12-3/TRBV12-4 | CASSWGTSGGRNEQFF | TGTGCCAGCAGTTGGGGGACTAGCGGGGGGCGAAATGAGCAGTTCTTC
- | TRBJ1-1 | - | TRBV20-1 | CSARETGRTEAFF | TGCAGTGCTAGAGAAACAGGGAGGACTGAAGCTTTCTTT
- | TRBJ1-2 | many | TRBV6-2/TRBV6-3 | CASSYRNRATNYGYTF | TGTGCCAGCAGTTACCGAAACAGGGCTACTAACTATGGCTACACCTTC
TRBD2 | TRBJ2-7 | - | TRBV4-3 | CASSQTLGGSAACEQYF | TGCGCCAGCAGCCAAACCCTCGGCGGGAGTGCGGCCTGCGAGCAGTACTTC
TRBD1 | TRBJ2-2 | - | TRBV4-3 | CASSQDPGGTGELFF | TGCGCCAGCAGCCAAGATCCAGGGGGCACCGGGGAGCTGTTTTTT
- | TRBJ2-7 | many | TRBV5-1 | CASRLTLDYPTYEQYF | TGCGCCAGCAGACTTACCCTGGACTATCCAACCTACGAGCAGTACTTC
- | TRBJ1-5 | - | TRBV20-1 | CSASRTRDQPQHF | TGCAGTGCTAGCCGGACGCGGGATCAGCCCCAGCATTTT
TRBD2 | TRBJ2-1 | - | TRBV7-3 | CASSPRTSEYNEQFF | TGTGCCAGCAGCCCGCGGACTAGCGAGTACAATGAGCAGTTCTTC
- | TRBJ2-7 | - | TRBV28 | CASSFLTGPSSYEQYF | TGTGCCAGCAGTTTCCTCACGGGACCGAGCTCCTACGAGCAGTACTTC
TRBD1 | TRBJ2-7 | - | TRBV25-1 | CASGRQGATYEQYF | TGTGCCAGCGGGAGACAGGGGGCCACCTACGAGCAGTACTTC
- | TRBJ2-2 | few | TRBV4-2 | CASSQDNLDTGELFF | TGTGCCAGCAGCCAAGATAATTTGGACACCGGGGAGCTGTTTTTT
- | TRBJ1-2 | few | TRBV7-2 | CASSLGHWVGYTF | TGTGCCAGCAGCTTAGGGCATTGGGTTGGCTACACCTTC
- | TRBJ2-7 | - | TRBV5-6 | CASSEGPTIAVRQYF | TGTGCCAGCAGCGAGGGACCGACGATTGCTGTTCGGCAGTACTTC
TRBD2 | TRBJ2-3 | few | TRBV20-1 | CSARDRWTSPTDTQYF | TGCAGTGCTAGAGACCGATGGACTAGCCCCACAGATACGCAGTATTTT
- | TRBJ2-3 | - | TRBV29-1 | CSVGDPTDTQYF | TGCAGCGTGGGGGACCCCACAGATACGCAGTATTTT
- | TRBJ2-1 | once | TRBV27 | CASSPQGPYEQFF | TGTGCCAGCAGTCCCCAGGGACCTTATGAGCAGTTCTTC
- | TRBJ1-2 | - | TRBV6-6 | CASGTDVRYTF | TGTGCCAGCGGGACGGACGTGCGCTACACCTTC
TRBD1 | TRBJ2-7 | many | TRBV5-1 | CASSVDRGLYEQYF | TGCGCCAGCAGCGTGGACAGGGGTTTATACGAGCAGTACTTC
- | TRBJ1-6 | few | TRBV7-9 | CASSFYGTESPLHF | TGTGCCAGCAGCTTCTACGGGACTGAGTCACCCCTCCACTTT